This T cell receptor beta chain was obtained from a study of cytomegalovirus exposure and HLA in healthy donors. Findings of the study overall: Listed as cytomegalovirus-associated were 164 TCR beta chains.

Details on this clone: What it binds is not known.

This CDR3 has 14 amino acids. The V gene's germline CDR1 is SQVTM and CDR2 ANQGSEA. V shed 6 bases, J shed 7 bases, and the junction held 9 bases outside the gene matches. It was with 60 Vbeta and 13 Jbeta primers that the PCR ran. The data were produced by immunoSEQ multiplex PCR, yet TCRdb's version contains in-frame clones alone and is incomplete. Altogether 160,000 or so clones are present, over 60% being singletons, with the ten largest covering 2.8%. The sequenced sample consisted of PBMCs. The chain carries TRBV29-1 and TRBJ2-2; 9 nucleotides align to TRBD2. This clonotype originated in a woman between 25 and 40 years old in good health and CMV-seronegative. The CDR3 nucleotides read TGCAGCGTAGCTAAGCGGGAGGTCGTCGGGGAGCTGTTTTTT. Translating it yields CSVAKREVVGELFF.